Below, 15 T cell receptor beta chains from the same sample are listed, as sequenced in a study of cytomegalovirus exposure and HLA in healthy donors. The primer mix had 60 Vbeta and 13 Jbeta primers. The repertoire was sequenced with immunoSEQ multiplex PCR; TCRdb's copy has only in-frame clones and lacks some. This sample has around 170,000 clones; around 80% occur once, and the top ten carry under 7.5%. The sequenced material came from PBMCs. The receptor set was obtained from a man aged 40-50 years in good health and CMV-seronegative.

Points on this clone: Sequence at one end of the junction differs from germline and may be a read error. The V call is TRBV5-6, the J call TRBJ2-1, with unresolved D. The CDR3 is 11 amino acids. Germline assignment: CDR1 SGHDT and CDR2 YYEEEE. The CDR3 here is CASSLEVSVVF. CDR3 in DNA: TGTGCCAGCAGCTTGGAAGTTAGTGTCGTCTTC.

The chain is built from TRBV9 and TRBJ2-2; 14 nucleotides agree with TRBD2. Germline trimming cut 0 bases from V and 4 bases from J; bases unmatched to any gene: 8. The CDR3 runs 19 residues. From germline, CDR1 is SGDLS and CDR2 YYNGEE. As DNA, the CDR3 is TGTGCCAGCAGCGTAGGGGGACTAGCGGGAGATGATCGCACCGGGGAGCTGTTTTTT. It encodes CASSVGGLAGDDRTGELFF.

This chain uses TRBV10-3 with TRBJ2-5, with D maybe TRBD2 (6 bases). The length of the CDR3 is 16 residues. The germline CDR1 and CDR2 sequences are ENHRY and SYGVKD. Between the trimmed V and J ends, which lost 2 bases and 4 bases, there was a span of 17 bases. The CDR3 coding sequence is TGTGCCATCAGTGAGGGGGCGAGGGGAGGCCGAGAGACCCAGTACTTC. This sequence encodes CAISEGARGGRETQYF.

J is TRBJ2-5 and V is TRBV9, with 7 bases fitting TRBD1. V shed 3 bases and J 1 base; nucleotides not matched to a gene: 12. The CDR3 runs to 17 residues. CDR1 and CDR2 (germline): SGDLS, YYNGEE. CDR3 sequence reads: CASSASPGTDFQETQYF. The CDR3 DNA sequence: TGTGCCAGCAGCGCTTCGCCGGGGACAGACTTCCAAGAGACCCAGTACTTC.

This clone was counted a few times. This chain links TRBV6-6 with TRBJ2-3; no reliable D call. Trimming removed 0 bases from V and 2 bases from J, with 9 bases in between. CDR3 size: 15 residues. The V gene's germline CDR1 is MNHNY and CDR2 SVGAGI (reference sequence). CDR3 protein: CASSYSRSDTDTQYF. In DNA form, the CDR3 reads TGTGCCAGCAGTTACTCGAGGTCAGACACAGATACGCAGTATTTT.

The rearrangement uses TRBV18 and TRBJ2-3, with D hard to call. V was trimmed by 4 bases and J by 5 bases, leaving 10 bases between them. This CDR3 has 13 residues. CDR1 is KGHSH and CDR2 is LQKENI in the germline V gene. CDR3 nucleotide sequence: TGTGCCAGCTCACTTGATCGACAAGATACGCAGTATTTT. This encodes CASSLDRQDTQYF.

In this sample, this clone turned up a few times. The rearrangement links TRBV13 to TRBJ2-2, with 7 bases aligning to TRBD2. The CDR3 has 16 residues. J gave up 4 bases and V 3 bases, and 8 bases lay outside the gene matches. Germline CDR1 and CDR2: PRHDT and FYEKMQ (reference sequence). This CDR3 reads CASSFTGTGGTGELFF. DNA of the CDR3: TGTGCCAGCAGCTTCACCGGGACGGGGGGCACCGGGGAGCTGTTTTTT.

V gene TRBV4-3 combines with J gene TRBJ1-2; 8 bases align to TRBD1. The J segment lost 8 bases and the V segment lost 0 bases, leaving 5 bases of the junction unmatched. This CDR3 has 14 amino acids. Germline V gene lookup returns CDR1 LGHNA and CDR2 YSLEER. CDR3 bases: TGCGCCAGCAGCCAAGAGAGGACAGGGTACGGCTACACCTTC. The encoded protein is CASSQERTGYGYTF.

The J gene is TRBJ2-7, the V gene TRBV7-2; D gene unclear. The V end was cut by 5 bases, the J end by 0 bases, with 11 bases between. Germline values: CDR1 SGHTA, CDR2 FQGNSA. The CDR3 is 14 amino acids. DNA of the CDR3: TGTGCCAGCAGCAACCCGGAGTCCTCCTACGAGCAGTACTTC. Its translation: CASSNPESSYEQYF.

The rearrangement uses TRBV27 and TRBJ2-1; 12 bases align to TRBD2. The ends lost 6 bases at V and 9 bases at J; junction bases unmatched: 12. Germline CDR1 reads MNHEY; CDR2 reads SMNVEV (reference sequence). The CDR3 length is 16 residues. The CDR3 loop is CASSYIRTSGKVEQFF. The CDR3 nucleotides read TGTGCCAGCAGCTATATTCGGACTAGCGGGAAGGTTGAGCAGTTCTTC.

The chain uses TRBV5-1 and TRBJ1-4; 9 positions agree with TRBD1. The germline CDR1 and CDR2 sequences are SGHRS and YFSETQ. V shed 0 bases, J shed 7 bases, and the junction held 4 bases outside the gene matches. This CDR3 has 15 amino acids. The CDR3 reads CASSLAGQGGEKLFF. In DNA, the CDR3 is TGCGCCAGCAGCTTGGCGGGACAGGGTGGTGAAAAACTGTTTTTT.

The V call is TRBV27, the J call TRBJ1-1; TRBD1 aligns across 12 bases. The CDR3 has 15 residues. The V gene end was trimmed by 6 bases and the J gene end by 4 bases; junction bases not matched to a gene: 6. Germline CDR1 and CDR2: MNHEY and SMNVEV (reference sequence). CDR3 amino acids: CASSSLGQGATEAFF. CDR3 nucleotides: TGTGCCAGCAGCTCTTTGGGACAGGGGGCCACTGAAGCTTTCTTT.

The chain joins TRBV27 to TRBJ2-7, with 9 bases aligning to TRBD2. This CDR3 region has 15 residues. The V and J ends lost 5 bases and 4 bases, in that order; junction bases with no gene match: 9. Germline CDR1 MNHEY, CDR2 SMNVEV (reference sequence). The CDR3: CASSVGAGGRYEQYF. In nucleotides, the CDR3 is TGTGCCAGCAGTGTAGGTGCGGGGGGGAGATACGAGCAGTACTTC.

The chain carries TRBV19 and TRBJ1-3, with D perhaps matching TRBD1 (5 bases). With 11 bases removed from V and 7 bases from J, the gap between germline ends came to 15 bases. The CDR3 loop spans 12 amino acids. Per germline, CDR1 LNHDA and CDR2 SQIVND (reference sequence). The chain's CDR3 is CALSRGGNTIYF. The CDR3 DNA reads as TGTGCCTTATCTAGGGGAGGCAACACCATATATTTT.

This chain connects TRBV27 to TRBJ1-2; 7 bases align to TRBD1. J lost 4 bases, V lost 6 bases, and 5 bases had no gene match. The CDR3 length is 13 residues. Germline CDR1 and CDR2: MNHEY and SMNVEV (reference sequence). The CDR3 DNA follows: TGTGCCAGCAGCCTGGGACAGTTCTATGGCTACACCTTC. As protein: CASSLGQFYGYTF.